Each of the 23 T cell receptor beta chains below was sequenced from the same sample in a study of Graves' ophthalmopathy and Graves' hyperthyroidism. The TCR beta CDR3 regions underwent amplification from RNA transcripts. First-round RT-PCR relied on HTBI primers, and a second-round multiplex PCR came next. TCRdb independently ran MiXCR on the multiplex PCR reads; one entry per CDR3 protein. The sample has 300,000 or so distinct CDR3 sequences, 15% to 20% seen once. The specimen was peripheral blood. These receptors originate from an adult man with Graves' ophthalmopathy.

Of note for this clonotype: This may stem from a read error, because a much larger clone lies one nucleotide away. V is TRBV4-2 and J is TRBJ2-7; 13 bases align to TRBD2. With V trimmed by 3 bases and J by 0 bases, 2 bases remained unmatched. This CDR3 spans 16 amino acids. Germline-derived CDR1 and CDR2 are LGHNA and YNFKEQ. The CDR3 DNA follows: TGTGCCAGCAGCCATGGGACTAGCGGGATCTCCTACGAGCAGTACTTC. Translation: CASSHGTSGISYEQYF.

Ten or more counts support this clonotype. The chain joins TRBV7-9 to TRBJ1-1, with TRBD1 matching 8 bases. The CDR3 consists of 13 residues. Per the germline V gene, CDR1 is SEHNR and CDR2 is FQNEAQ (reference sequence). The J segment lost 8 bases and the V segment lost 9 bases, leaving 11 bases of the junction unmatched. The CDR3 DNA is TGTGCCAGTGGCAGGGGGCCGGCGTGGGAAGCTTTCTTT. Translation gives CASGRGPAWEAFF.

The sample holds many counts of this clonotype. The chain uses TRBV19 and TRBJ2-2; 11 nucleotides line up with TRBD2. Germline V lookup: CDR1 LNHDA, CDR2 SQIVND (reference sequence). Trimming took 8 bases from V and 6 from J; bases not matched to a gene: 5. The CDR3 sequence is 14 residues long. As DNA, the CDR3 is TGTGCCAGTCGACTAGCGGGATCTGCCGGGGAGCTGTTTTTT. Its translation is CASRLAGSAGELFF.

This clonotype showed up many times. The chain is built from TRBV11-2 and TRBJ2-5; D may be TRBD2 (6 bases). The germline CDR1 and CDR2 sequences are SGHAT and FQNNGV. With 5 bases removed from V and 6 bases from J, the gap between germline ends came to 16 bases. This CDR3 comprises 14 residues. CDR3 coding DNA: TGTGCCAGCAGCGTCCCGGGAGAAAAAAAGACCCAGTACTTC. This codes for CASSVPGEKKTQYF.

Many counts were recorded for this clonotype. CDR3 in DNA: TGTGCCAGCAGGCAAATCGGGCCCCAGCATTTT. It translates to CASRQIGPQHF. This chain uses TRBV12-3 or TRBV12-4 with TRBJ1-5; D remains unclear. V was clipped by 6 bases and J by 9 bases, with 9 bases between them. The CDR3 is 11 residues long.

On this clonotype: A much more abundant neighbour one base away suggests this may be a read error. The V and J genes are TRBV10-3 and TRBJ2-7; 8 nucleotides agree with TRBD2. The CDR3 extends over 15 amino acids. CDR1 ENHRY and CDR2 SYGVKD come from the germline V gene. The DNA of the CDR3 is TGTGGCATCAGTGGACATAGCGGGAACAACTACGAGCAGTACTTC. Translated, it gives CGISGHSGNNYEQYF.

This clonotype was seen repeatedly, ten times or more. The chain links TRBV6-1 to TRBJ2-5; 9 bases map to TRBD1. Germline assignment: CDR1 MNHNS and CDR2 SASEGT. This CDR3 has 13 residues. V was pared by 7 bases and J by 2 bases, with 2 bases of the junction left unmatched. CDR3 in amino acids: CASTGQGQETQYF. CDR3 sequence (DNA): TGTGCCAGCACCGGACAGGGGCAAGAGACCCAGTACTTC.

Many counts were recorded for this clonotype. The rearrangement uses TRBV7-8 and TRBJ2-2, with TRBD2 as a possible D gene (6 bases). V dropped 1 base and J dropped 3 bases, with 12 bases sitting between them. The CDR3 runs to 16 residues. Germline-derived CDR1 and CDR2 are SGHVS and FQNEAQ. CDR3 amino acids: CASSLELAVDTGELFF. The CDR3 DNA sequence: TGTGCCAGCAGCTTAGAACTAGCCGTAGACACCGGGGAGCTGTTTTTT.

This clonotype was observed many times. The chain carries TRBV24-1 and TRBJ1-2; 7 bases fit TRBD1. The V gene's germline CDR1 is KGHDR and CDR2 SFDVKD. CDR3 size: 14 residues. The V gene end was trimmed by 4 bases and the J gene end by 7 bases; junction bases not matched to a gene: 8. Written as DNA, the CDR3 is TGTGCCACCAGTGACCCACAGACAGGGTTTGGCTACACCTTC. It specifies CATSDPQTGFGYTF.

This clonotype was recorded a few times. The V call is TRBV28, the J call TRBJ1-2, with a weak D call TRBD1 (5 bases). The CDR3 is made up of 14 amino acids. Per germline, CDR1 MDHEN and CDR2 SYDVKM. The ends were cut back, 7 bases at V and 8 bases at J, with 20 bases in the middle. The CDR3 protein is CASTPFVGAWGYTF. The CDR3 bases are TGTGCCAGCACCCCCTTCGTAGGGGCTTGGGGCTACACCTTC.

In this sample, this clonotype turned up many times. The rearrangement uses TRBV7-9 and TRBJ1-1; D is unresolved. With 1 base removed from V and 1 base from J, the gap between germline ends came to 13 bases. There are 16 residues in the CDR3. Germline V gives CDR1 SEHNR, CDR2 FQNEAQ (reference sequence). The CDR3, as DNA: TGTGCCAGCAGCTTAGTAACAGACCTTAAGAACACTGAAGCTTTCTTT. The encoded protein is CASSLVTDLKNTEAFF.

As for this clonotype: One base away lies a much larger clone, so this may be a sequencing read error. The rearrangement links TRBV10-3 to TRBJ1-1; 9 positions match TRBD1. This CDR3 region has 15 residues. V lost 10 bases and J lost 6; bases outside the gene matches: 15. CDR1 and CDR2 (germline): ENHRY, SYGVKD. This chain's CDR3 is CATKPGDRVTSEAFF. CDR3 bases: TGTGCCACCAAACCGGGGGACAGGGTGACCTCTGAAGCTTTCTTT.

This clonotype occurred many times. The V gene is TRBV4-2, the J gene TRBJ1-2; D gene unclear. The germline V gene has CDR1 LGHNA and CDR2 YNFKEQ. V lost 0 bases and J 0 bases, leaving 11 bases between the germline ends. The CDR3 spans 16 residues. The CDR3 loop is CASSQDPEASNYGYTF. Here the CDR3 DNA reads TGTGCCAGCAGCCAAGATCCGGAGGCCTCTAACTATGGCTACACCTTC.

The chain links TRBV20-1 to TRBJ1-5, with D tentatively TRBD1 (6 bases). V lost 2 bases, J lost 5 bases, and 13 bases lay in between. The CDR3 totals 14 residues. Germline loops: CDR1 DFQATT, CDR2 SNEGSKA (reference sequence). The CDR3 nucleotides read TGCAGTGCTAGACAGGGGATGAACGATCAGCCCCAGCATTTT. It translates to CSARQGMNDQPQHF.

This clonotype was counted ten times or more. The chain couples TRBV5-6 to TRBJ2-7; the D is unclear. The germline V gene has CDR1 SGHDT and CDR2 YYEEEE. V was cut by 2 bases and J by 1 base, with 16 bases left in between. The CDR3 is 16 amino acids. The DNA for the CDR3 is TGTGCCAGCAGCTTACTCAAGGCCTCCGTATCCTACGAGCAGTACTTC. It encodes CASSLLKASVSYEQYF. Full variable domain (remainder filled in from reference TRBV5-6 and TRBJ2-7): DAGVTQSPTHLIKTRGQQVTLRCSPKSGHDTVSWYQQALGQGPQFIFQYYEEEERQRGNFPDRFSGHQFPNYSSELNVNALLLGDSALYLCASSLLKASVSYEQYFGPGTRLTVT.

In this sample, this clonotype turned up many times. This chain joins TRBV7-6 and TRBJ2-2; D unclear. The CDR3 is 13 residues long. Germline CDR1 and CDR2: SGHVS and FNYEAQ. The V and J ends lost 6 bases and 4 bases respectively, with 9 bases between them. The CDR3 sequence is CASRQLATGELFF. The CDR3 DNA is TGTGCCAGCAGGCAGTTGGCCACCGGGGAGCTGTTTTTT.

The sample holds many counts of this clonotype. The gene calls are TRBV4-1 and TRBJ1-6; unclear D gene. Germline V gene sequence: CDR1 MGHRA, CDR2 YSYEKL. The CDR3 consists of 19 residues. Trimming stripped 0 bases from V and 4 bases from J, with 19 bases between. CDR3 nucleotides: TGCGCCAGCAGCCAAGATAACTTGGGCACAACCGGTTATAATTCACCCCTCCACTTT. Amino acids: CASSQDNLGTTGYNSPLHF.

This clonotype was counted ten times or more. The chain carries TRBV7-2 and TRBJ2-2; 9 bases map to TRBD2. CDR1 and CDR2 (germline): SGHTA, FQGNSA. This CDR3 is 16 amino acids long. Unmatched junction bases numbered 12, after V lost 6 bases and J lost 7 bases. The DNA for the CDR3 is TGTGCCAGCAGAAAGGGGGTAGCGGGAGAGGGCGGGGAGCTGTTTTTT. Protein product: CASRKGVAGEGGELFF.

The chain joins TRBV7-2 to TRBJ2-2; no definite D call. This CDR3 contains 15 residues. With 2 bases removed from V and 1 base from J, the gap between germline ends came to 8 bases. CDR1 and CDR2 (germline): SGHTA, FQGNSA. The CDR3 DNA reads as TGTGCCAGCAGCTTAAGACCGAGGAACACCGGGGAGCTGTTTTTT. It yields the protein CASSLRPRNTGELFF.

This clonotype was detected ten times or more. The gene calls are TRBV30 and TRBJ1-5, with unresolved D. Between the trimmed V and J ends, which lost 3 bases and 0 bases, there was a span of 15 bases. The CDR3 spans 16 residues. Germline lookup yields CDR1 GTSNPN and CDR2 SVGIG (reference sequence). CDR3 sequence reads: CAWRPPLGSSNQPQHF. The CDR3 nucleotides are TGTGCCTGGAGGCCTCCTTTGGGGTCTAGCAATCAGCCCCAGCATTTT.

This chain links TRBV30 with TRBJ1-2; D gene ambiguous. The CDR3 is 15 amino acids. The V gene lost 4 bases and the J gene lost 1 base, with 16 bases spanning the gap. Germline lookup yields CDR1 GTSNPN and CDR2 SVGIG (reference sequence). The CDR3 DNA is TGTGCCTGGACCGGCGGACGGACCTTTAACTATGGCTACACCTTC. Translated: CAWTGGRTFNYGYTF. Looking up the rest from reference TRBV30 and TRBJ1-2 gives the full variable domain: SQTIHQWPATLVQPVGSPLSLECTVEGTSNPNLYWYRQAAGRGLQLLFYSVGIGQISSEVPQNLSASRPQDRQFILSSKKLLLSDSGFYLCAWTGGRTFNYGYTFGSGTRLTVV.

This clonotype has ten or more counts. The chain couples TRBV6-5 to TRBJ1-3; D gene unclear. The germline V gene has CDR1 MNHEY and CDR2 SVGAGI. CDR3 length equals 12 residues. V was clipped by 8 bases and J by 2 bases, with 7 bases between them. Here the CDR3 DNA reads TGTGCCAGCGTTACCCCTGGAAACACCATATATTTT. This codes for CASVTPGNTIYF.

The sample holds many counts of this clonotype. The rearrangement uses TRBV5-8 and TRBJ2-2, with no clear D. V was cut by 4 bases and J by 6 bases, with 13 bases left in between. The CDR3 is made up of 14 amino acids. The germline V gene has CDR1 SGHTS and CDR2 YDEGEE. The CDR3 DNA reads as TGTGCCAGCAGCGGCTCGATCCGCGCCGGGGAGCTGTTTTTT. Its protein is CASSGSIRAGELFF.